The source of this T cell receptor (beta chain) is a study of cytomegalovirus exposure and HLA in healthy donors. Study findings and constraints: Previous analysis showed most TCR beta V segments were productive about 87% or about 30% of the time. In a later analysis, TCR beta V- and J-gene trimming was associated with a missense DCLRE1C variant. An analysis was carried out later, and it reportedly showed fewer N-insertions in an Asian-associated ancestry cluster than the roughly 670-donor mean. Accurate prediction of most subjects' HLA-A and HLA-B alleles from TCR beta sequences was reported.

Germline V gene lookup returns CDR1 SGHDT and CDR2 YYEEEE. Between the trimmed V and J ends, which lost 1 base and 7 bases, there was a span of 11 bases. The CDR3 runs to 13 residues. Concerning this clone itself: Its antigen is not known.

The PCR contained 60 Vbeta and 13 Jbeta primers. Assay used: immunoSEQ multiplex PCR; TCRdb lists only in-frame clones, some missing. The sample has 150,000 or so clones; about three quarters are singletons. The sequence was collected from a man aged 35 to 55 in good health and CMV-seropositive. The specimen sequenced was PBMCs. This chain connects TRBV5-6 to TRBJ1-2; the D gene is possibly TRBD1 (5 bases). CDR3 nucleotide sequence: TGTGCCAGCAGCTTGCAGCCTGGGGCTGGCTACACCTTC. Its translation is CASSLQPGAGYTF.